A selection of T cell receptor beta chains follows, all from one sample in a study of shared clonotypes between healthy human individuals. Profiling relied on immunoSEQ multiplex PCR, and the TCRdb table lists in-frame clones only, not all of them. The profile shows millions of clones, about 95% of them singletons. Sample: naive CD4+ T cells sorted from blood. The receptors derive from a man aged 18 to 30 in good health. CDR3s include the opening cysteine and the closing phenylalanine or tryptophan. Each record gives: J gene, V gene, D gene, CDR3 length, clone size, CDR3 DNA, CDR3 protein. A D gene is named only where the DNA matches it firmly. Not all rows give a size; the values are once, few, many and, for expanded clones, a class.

J gene: TRBJ1-2; V gene: TRBV6-5; D gene: -; CDR3 length: 13; clone size: -; CDR3 DNA: TGTGCCAGCAGCAGCACAGGAAACTATGGCTACACCTTC; CDR3 protein: CASSSTGNYGYTF
J gene: TRBJ1-4; V gene: TRBV5-1; D gene: TRBD1; CDR3 length: 16; clone size: -; CDR3 DNA: TGCGCCAGCAGCCCAAGCCGGACAGGCCTGGGGGAAAAACTGTTTTTT; CDR3 protein: CASSPSRTGLGEKLFF
J gene: TRBJ2-3; V gene: TRBV9; D gene: TRBD2; CDR3 length: 15; clone size: -; CDR3 DNA: TGTGCCAGCAGCGCGCGGGAGGCAGGCACAGATACGCAGTATTTT; CDR3 protein: CASSAREAGTDTQYF
J gene: TRBJ2-5; V gene: TRBV7-2; D gene: -; CDR3 length: 14; clone size: -; CDR3 DNA: TGTGCCAGCACCCTCCAGCTGGGACAAGAGACCCAGTACTTC; CDR3 protein: CASTLQLGQETQYF
J gene: TRBJ2-5; V gene: TRBV2; D gene: TRBD1; CDR3 length: 14; clone size: -; CDR3 DNA: TGTGCCAGCAGTGGATGGACAGGGGGGGAGACCCAGTACTTC; CDR3 protein: CASSGWTGGETQYF
J gene: TRBJ2-7; V gene: TRBV5-6; D gene: -; CDR3 length: 15; clone size: -; CDR3 DNA: TGTGCCAGCAGCTGGGGAGATAGCGGCTCCTACGAGCAGTACTTC; CDR3 protein: CASSWGDSGSYEQYF
J gene: TRBJ1-3; V gene: TRBV10-3; D gene: -; CDR3 length: 14; clone size: -; CDR3 DNA: TGTGCCATCAGTGAGTGGGGATCCGGAAACACCATATATTTT; CDR3 protein: CAISEWGSGNTIYF
J gene: TRBJ1-1; V gene: TRBV2; D gene: -; CDR3 length: 13; clone size: -; CDR3 DNA: TGTGCCAGCAGTCAGGGGATGAACACTGAAGCTTTCTTT; CDR3 protein: CASSQGMNTEAFF
J gene: TRBJ2-4; V gene: TRBV6-1; D gene: -; CDR3 length: 13; clone size: -; CDR3 DNA: TGTGCCATATCAGTAGAAGCAAAAAACATTCAGTACTTC; CDR3 protein: CAISVEAKNIQYF
J gene: TRBJ2-2; V gene: TRBV6-5; D gene: TRBD2; CDR3 length: 15; clone size: once; CDR3 DNA: TGTGCCAGCAGTTACAGCGGGACGGGGACCGGGGAGCTGTTTTTT; CDR3 protein: CASSYSGTGTGELFF
J gene: TRBJ1-2; V gene: TRBV5-6; D gene: -; CDR3 length: 15; clone size: -; CDR3 DNA: TGTGCCAGCAGCTTGGATCTCAGTTCTAACTATGGCTACACCTTC; CDR3 protein: CASSLDLSSNYGYTF
J gene: TRBJ2-7; V gene: TRBV9; D gene: TRBD2; CDR3 length: 15; clone size: -; CDR3 DNA: TGTGCCAGCAGCGCGACTAGCGGGAGCTCCTACGAGCAGTACTTC; CDR3 protein: CASSATSGSSYEQYF
J gene: TRBJ2-5; V gene: TRBV19; D gene: TRBD2; CDR3 length: 15; clone size: -; CDR3 DNA: TGTGCCAGTAGACTAGCGGGGGGAGACCAAGAGACCCAGTACTTC; CDR3 protein: CASRLAGGDQETQYF
J gene: TRBJ1-5; V gene: TRBV6-1; D gene: TRBD1; CDR3 length: 13; clone size: -; CDR3 DNA: TGTGCCAGCAGTGGACAGGGCCGGCAGCCCCAGCATTTT; CDR3 protein: CASSGQGRQPQHF
J gene: TRBJ2-1; V gene: TRBV5-1; D gene: -; CDR3 length: 13; clone size: -; CDR3 DNA: TGCGCCAGCAGACGAGGGACGGGCAATGAGCAGTTCTTC; CDR3 protein: CASRRGTGNEQFF
J gene: TRBJ1-2; V gene: TRBV9; D gene: -; CDR3 length: 14; clone size: -; CDR3 DNA: TGTGCCAGCAGCTCCCGGGCCCGCGCCGATGGCTACACCTTC; CDR3 protein: CASSSRARADGYTF
J gene: TRBJ2-5; V gene: TRBV5-4; D gene: TRBD1; CDR3 length: 13; clone size: once; CDR3 DNA: TGTGCCAGCAGCTGGGGACAGGGTGGGGCCCAGTACTTC; CDR3 protein: CASSWGQGGAQYF
J gene: TRBJ2-2; V gene: TRBV6-1; D gene: -; CDR3 length: 14; clone size: once; CDR3 DNA: TGTGCCAGCACTAAAACTGCTAACACCGGGGAGCTGTTTTTT; CDR3 protein: CASTKTANTGELFF
J gene: TRBJ1-5; V gene: TRBV7-6; D gene: -; CDR3 length: 14; clone size: -; CDR3 DNA: TGTGCCAGCAGCCCAGGGACTGCCAATCAGCCCCAGCATTTT; CDR3 protein: CASSPGTANQPQHF
J gene: TRBJ2-1; V gene: TRBV2; D gene: TRBD2; CDR3 length: 15; clone size: -; CDR3 DNA: TGTGCCAGCAGTGAACTAGCGGTGGCCTACAATGAGCAGTTCTTC; CDR3 protein: CASSELAVAYNEQFF
J gene: TRBJ2-7; V gene: TRBV5-1; D gene: -; CDR3 length: 15; clone size: -; CDR3 DNA: TGCGCCAGCAGCTTGGAAACATCAAATCCCCGGGAGCAGTACTTC; CDR3 protein: CASSLETSNPREQYF
J gene: TRBJ2-7; V gene: TRBV7-9; D gene: -; CDR3 length: 14; clone size: -; CDR3 DNA: TGTGCCAGCAGCTCCCGGACATTAACTGACGAGCAGTACTTC; CDR3 protein: CASSSRTLTDEQYF
J gene: TRBJ2-7; V gene: TRBV5-4; D gene: TRBD2; CDR3 length: 14; clone size: -; CDR3 DNA: TGTGCCAGCAGCCGTCTAGCGGGGGCCTACGAGCAGTACTTC; CDR3 protein: CASSRLAGAYEQYF
J gene: TRBJ2-7; V gene: TRBV23-1; D gene: -; CDR3 length: 14; clone size: -; CDR3 DNA: TGCGCCAGCAACGCAGTAACGGAGACCTACGAGCAGTACTTC; CDR3 protein: CASNAVTETYEQYF
J gene: TRBJ2-3; V gene: TRBV2; D gene: -; CDR3 length: 15; clone size: -; CDR3 DNA: TGTGCCAGCAGTGGGGACGGCCTTAGCACAGATACGCAGTATTTT; CDR3 protein: CASSGDGLSTDTQYF
J gene: TRBJ2-6; V gene: TRBV27; D gene: -; CDR3 length: 16; clone size: -; CDR3 DNA: TGTGCCAGCAGTCGCTGGACAGTCTCTGGGGCCAACGTCCTGACTTTC; CDR3 protein: CASSRWTVSGANVLTF
J gene: TRBJ2-1; V gene: TRBV19; D gene: TRBD2; CDR3 length: 17; clone size: -; CDR3 DNA: TGTGCCAGTAGTATAGCGGGACTAGCGGGCCCCTACAATGAGCAGTTCTTC; CDR3 protein: CASSIAGLAGPYNEQFF
J gene: TRBJ1-5; V gene: TRBV6-6; D gene: TRBD1; CDR3 length: 13; clone size: once; CDR3 DNA: TGTGCCAGCAGTGGACAGGGCCATCAGCCCCAGCATTTT; CDR3 protein: CASSGQGHQPQHF
J gene: TRBJ2-7; V gene: TRBV7-2; D gene: TRBD2; CDR3 length: 15; clone size: -; CDR3 DNA: TGTGCCAGCAGCTTAGCGCTAGCGGGGATTGGCGAGCAGTACTTC; CDR3 protein: CASSLALAGIGEQYF
J gene: TRBJ2-2; V gene: TRBV15; D gene: TRBD2; CDR3 length: 15; clone size: -; CDR3 DNA: TGTGCCACCAGCACCGGGGGGGCCAACACCGGGGAGCTGTTTTTT; CDR3 protein: CATSTGGANTGELFF
J gene: TRBJ1-5; V gene: TRBV2; D gene: -; CDR3 length: 14; clone size: few; CDR3 DNA: TGTGCCAGCACTGAAGGCAGGGGAAATCAGCCCCAGCATTTT; CDR3 protein: CASTEGRGNQPQHF
J gene: TRBJ2-3; V gene: TRBV30; D gene: -; CDR3 length: 13; clone size: -; CDR3 DNA: TGTGCCTGGAAAGGCGGGCGCACAGATACGCAGTATTTT; CDR3 protein: CAWKGGRTDTQYF
J gene: TRBJ2-2; V gene: TRBV6-5; D gene: TRBD2; CDR3 length: 16; clone size: -; CDR3 DNA: TGTGCCAGCAGTCACTGGGCTAGCGGGAGTGCCGGGGAGCTGTTTTTT; CDR3 protein: CASSHWASGSAGELFF
J gene: TRBJ1-2; V gene: TRBV28; D gene: -; CDR3 length: 14; clone size: -; CDR3 DNA: TGTGCCAGCACCCGGCTTACTCCTCTCTATGGCTACACCTTC; CDR3 protein: CASTRLTPLYGYTF
J gene: TRBJ2-5; V gene: TRBV28; D gene: TRBD2; CDR3 length: 17; clone size: -; CDR3 DNA: TGTGCCAGCAGTTTAGGGGGGAGCGGGGAGGTTCAAGAGACCCAGTACTTC; CDR3 protein: CASSLGGSGEVQETQYF